This T cell receptor (beta chain) was sequenced in a study of human T cells and chemical hapten exposure listed by TCRdb under 2021. In terms of the full investigation: For sensitization, 2% DPC in acetone was applied to a 2 cm by 2 cm area of upper inner arm skin. Throughout the approximately 25-week study period, patients were also given weekly therapeutic DPC doses on the scalp. Patch testing on the upper back used Finn chambers containing 0.01% DPC, with scoring done after 6 days according to International Contact Dermatitis Research Group standards. Most of the patients in the cohort were female, and the cohort covered alopecia areata with under or over 50% scalp involvement, alopecia totalis and alopecia universalis. Libraries were combined into a pool for sequencing, and differences in TCR yield between samples came mainly from small differences in library volumes within the pool. The study tracked peripheral blood TCR repertoire changes in vivo during primary and secondary sensitization to the hapten diphenylcyclopropenone (DPC) in alopecia patients. Blood samples were taken from patients before sensitization (week 0) and then at 2, 6 and about 24 weeks after DPC sensitization. Twenty-nine alopecia patients gave blood for TCR sequencing at one to four time points (pre-sensitization, 2, 6 and 24 weeks). What the authors observed across the whole study: Expanded TCRs formed significantly more large CDR3 similarity clusters than pre-sensitization or healthy control sets, consistent with antigen-driven responses. Repeated subsampling changed both the strength of the expansion versus patch-test correlation and the threshold at which that correlation became significant. All patients had alopecia, a presumed autoimmune disease, so their immune response might differ from that of healthy individuals. The number of TCRs above 1 in 1000 frequency did not change with DPC sensitization; there was no evidence of global repertoire structure alterations. Patch test score was positively correlated with the number of PT1 expanded TCRs, with significance at thresholds 8, 16 and 32 but not at 4.

V is pared back by 5 bases and J by 0 bases, with 10 bases lying between the germline termini. The CDR3 contains 15 residues, cysteine and phenylalanine counted. Here the CDR3 DNA is all that survives: 45 bases in frame from base 1. As encoded in the germline V gene, CDR1 is SGHTA while CDR2 is FQGNSA. With regard to this clonotype: Its specific antigen is unknown. No base quality information exists; no much larger clone differs at one position.

The library was prepared using RACE. The sample was run on a NextSeq 500. Library preparation attached unique molecular identifiers to individual cDNA molecules for quantitative, reproducible TCR counting. Each blood RNA sample was used to sequence both TCR alpha and TCR beta chains. Per the source publication's procedure: A median of around 100,000 TCRs per sample was observed, with a range of about 23,224 to 750,000. The Decombinator software suite was used to annotate the V, J and CDR3 of the TCR reads. For the PS versus PT1 abundance plots, all samples were subsampled to the same number of TCRs (28,000). TCRs were defined as expanded if absent before sensitization and observed at least eight times at the 2-week time point. TCRdb itself trimmed the public reads at Q25 with fastp, ran MiXCR and retained productive beta chains. Every CDR3 protein is listed once, alongside the most common genes and DNA of its rows. The V and J calls here are based on TCRdb, not the publication. The sample records 300,000 to 450,000 distinct CDR3 sequences, 5.5% of which are singletons. The ten largest clones capture more than 8% of the sample.

What the time point label conveys for this sample: pre-sensitization, week 0. The treatment or condition label corresponds to: therapeutic diphenylcyclopropenone sensitization with weekly scalp DPC. At each patch-test visit, blood was drawn before the patch test was applied. Patients were eligible if aged 18 to 70, diagnosed with alopecia and judged suitable for DPC therapy, and pregnant patients were excluded. Total RNA was extracted from unfractionated whole blood collected in Tempus Blood RNA tubes. The V and J genes are TRBV7-2 and TRBJ2-2, and the D gene may be TRBD1, 6 bases matching. The clonotype comes from a woman aged 18 to 35 with alopecia areata. Some clones in this sample may be carry-over from other donors' samples. The sequenced sample was whole blood, obtained in connection with sensitization to the hapten diphenylcyclopropenone (DPC). DNA sequence: TGTGCCAGCAGCCGGACAGCCGCGAACACCGGGGAGCTGTTTTTT. Its protein is CASSRTAANTGELFF.